The rows below give T cell receptor beta chains drawn from one sample of a study of cytomegalovirus exposure and HLA in healthy donors. Method: immunoSEQ multiplex PCR; TCRdb's copy keeps in-frame clones and lacks some. The data show about 200,000 clones, approximately 82% seen once. Sequenced material: PBMCs. The receptors were sampled from a male donor in good health and CMV-seronegative. Each CDR3 is given without its conserved first and last residue.

TRBV18 ASSIRGPDGYT
TRBV4-1 ASSQGNGRVQGEQF
TRBV6-1 ASSGAPYEQY
TRBV27 ASSAPESYEQY
TRBV6-5 ASRQYRGKKLF
TRBV7-9 ASSQDRTGNPGELF
TRBV7-8 ASSLASSGVNTQY
TRBV5-1 ASSFRGQLIGGGYEQY
TRBV7-6 ASSLVGSGEGTQY
TRBV27 ASNTRQGPGELF
TRBV9 ASSMGDSRNTEAF
TRBV28 ASSLVGTYQETQY
TRBV6-6 AAREQGAYEQY
TRBV27 ASSLGGREF
TRBV5-1 ASSLIVSDEQF
TRBV6-1 ASSHASGNQPQH
TRBV27 ASSGGSSYEQY
TRBV15 ATSLHHRGAEAF
TRBV21-1 ASSKAQGSGGGGDGYT
TRBV27 ASSLYSGVTSGRGTNEQF
TRBV10-1 ASSEGVGADTQY
TRBV5-5 ASSAGLAAYYEQY
TRBV7-9 ASSPKGISRRKETQY
TRBV5-4 ASSNDRARGTGELF
TRBV4-2 ASSHEVAGATYEQY
TRBV6-6 ASVLAGSTDTQY
TRBV4-2 ASSQGLAGSLTDTQY
TRBV2 ASSTGSYEQY
TRBV2 ASSSGRGNEQF
TRBV20-1 SLEDEQF
TRBV27 ASSLSGQINTGELF
TRBV5-1 ASSDALAGGQETQY
TRBV27 ASSTTGFHQPQH
TRBV18 ASSFFSPGTSELTDTQY
TRBV7-3 ASSPRPHSEQY
TRBV5-7 ASSSGQGRASNQPQH
TRBV7-3 ASSSGLGDEQY
TRBV5-1 ASSPGLADLNEQF
TRBV28 ATSGDRGVQDTQY
TRBV1 TSSQVPNEQF
TRBV6-5 ASSYSRGYTEAF
TRBV7-3 ASSPWTSGSEQF
TRBV28 ASSHLDTEYNTEAF
TRBV5-4 AARQGLNTEAF
TRBV6-1 ASSEPLGGYSNQPQH
TRBV18 ASSRDRVNTEAF
TRBV5-1 ASSLEGLALDTQY
TRBV5-6 ASSDPQGYYGYT
TRBV27 ASSRSAGRTDTQY
TRBV11-2 ASSLTSGNRYNEQF
TRBV9 ASSVDTGNTEAF
TRBV11-3 ASSQTSGRAADTQY
TRBV19 ASSIQGDYGYT